A selection of T cell receptor beta chains follows, all from one sample in a study of T cells after yellow fever vaccination. TCRdb re-derived calls from the 5' RACE reads in MiXCR, one entry per CDR3 protein. The sample includes around 330,000 distinct CDR3 sequences, around 4% of them seen just once. Here the sequenced sample was PBMCs, taken on the day of the yellow fever booster vaccination. All receptors derive from a man aged 18 to 35 who received the YFV17D yellow fever vaccine. Both conserved end residues are part of each CDR3. A D gene is named only where the DNA matches it firmly. Some rows mark clone size as missing; the rest say once, few, many or name a class of expanded clone.

j_call: TRBJ1-2
clone_size: few
d_call: TRBD1
v_call: TRBV3-1
cdr3_nt: TGTGCCAGCAGCCAGGGGACAGGGTTGGGCTACACCTTC
cdr3_aa: CASSQGTGLGYTF

j_call: TRBJ2-2
clone_size: many
d_call: NA
v_call: TRBV7-3
cdr3_nt: TGTGCCAGCAGCAGCGCTGGGTTCCCCGGGGAGCTGTTTTTT
cdr3_aa: CASSSAGFPGELFF

j_call: TRBJ1-1
clone_size: few
d_call: NA
v_call: TRBV6-2/TRBV6-3
cdr3_nt: TGTGCCAGCAGTAAACGGGGGGAAATGAACACTGAAGCTTTCTTT
cdr3_aa: CASSKRGEMNTEAFF

j_call: TRBJ2-7
clone_size: many
d_call: NA
v_call: TRBV27
cdr3_nt: TGTGCCAGCAGTTTTGGCGGCGTCCTAGACGAGCAGTACTTC
cdr3_aa: CASSFGGVLDEQYF

j_call: TRBJ2-1
clone_size: NA
d_call: NA
v_call: TRBV6-5
cdr3_nt: TGTGCCAGCAGTACCTCGGGACGGACCTACAATGAGCAGTTCTTC
cdr3_aa: CASSTSGRTYNEQFF

j_call: TRBJ1-4
clone_size: many
d_call: NA
v_call: TRBV12-3/TRBV12-4
cdr3_nt: TGTGCCAGCAGTTCTACTGACGATAATGAAAAACTGTTTTTT
cdr3_aa: CASSSTDDNEKLFF

j_call: TRBJ2-3
clone_size: NA
d_call: NA
v_call: TRBV2
cdr3_nt: TGTGCCACACTAGGCCTTGGAGATACGCAGTATTTT
cdr3_aa: CATLGLGDTQYF

j_call: TRBJ2-5
clone_size: many
d_call: NA
v_call: TRBV4-2
cdr3_nt: TGTGCCAGCAGCCAAGACCCGGTGGGAGCGCCCCAAGAGACCCAGTACTTC
cdr3_aa: CASSQDPVGAPQETQYF

j_call: TRBJ1-6
clone_size: many
d_call: NA
v_call: TRBV5-1
cdr3_nt: TGCGCCAGCAGCTGGGACGACAATTCACCCCTCCACTTT
cdr3_aa: CASSWDDNSPLHF

j_call: TRBJ1-3
clone_size: NA
d_call: NA
v_call: TRBV6-2/TRBV6-3
cdr3_nt: TGTGCCAGCACGACAGATCTCTTCTCTGGAAACACCATATATTTT
cdr3_aa: CASTTDLFSGNTIYF

j_call: TRBJ2-3
clone_size: NA
d_call: TRBD2
v_call: TRBV6-5
cdr3_nt: TGTGCCAGCAGCCACGGCGGGGGGGCCTTCCGACCTACAGATACGCAGTATTTT
cdr3_aa: CASSHGGGAFRPTDTQYF

j_call: TRBJ2-1
clone_size: many
d_call: TRBD1
v_call: TRBV5-1
cdr3_nt: TGCGCCAGCAGCTTACACGACAGGGAAGGTGAGCAGTTCTTC
cdr3_aa: CASSLHDREGEQFF

j_call: TRBJ2-3
clone_size: many
d_call: NA
v_call: TRBV4-1
cdr3_nt: TGCGCCAGCAGCCAAGATAGGGAACGGGGGTTAGATACGCAGTATTTT
cdr3_aa: CASSQDRERGLDTQYF

j_call: TRBJ1-5
clone_size: NA
d_call: NA
v_call: TRBV7-6
cdr3_nt: TGTGCCAGCAGCCCCAACTCGGGGGATGGGAGCAATCAGCCCCAGCATTTT
cdr3_aa: CASSPNSGDGSNQPQHF